What follows are 22 T cell receptor beta chains derived from one specimen sequenced in a study of post-analysis software for immune sequencing data. Study-level points and caveats: In patients, about five TRBV segments were more frequent than in controls, with TRBV5-6, TRBV5-1 and TRBV20-1 among them.

No antigens are known for them. Prepared libraries of TCR beta cDNA carried unique molecular identifiers. TCRdb ran MiXCR on the PCR reads and lists one entry per CDR3 protein. The sample carries roughly 400,000 distinct CDR3 sequences, 30% to 45% recorded once. Sequencing was carried out using blood. These receptor sequences come from a girl aged 2 to 10 with multiple sclerosis.

This rearrangement joins TRBV29-1 to TRBJ2-3; 8 nucleotides align to TRBD2. CDR3 length: 14 residues. CDR1 is SQVTM and CDR2 is ANQGSEA in the germline V gene. The chain's CDR3 is CSAGSGRRADTQYF. The CDR3 DNA sequence: TGCAGTGCGGGAAGCGGGAGAAGGGCAGATACGCAGTATTTT.

This clonotype was counted only a few times. The chain recombines TRBV27 with TRBJ2-3, with 8 bases aligning to TRBD2. After removal of 6 bases from V and 4 bases from J, the junction contained 3 bases not matched to a gene. The CDR3 covers 13 residues. CDR1 is MNHEY, CDR2 SMNVEV, per germline (reference sequence). CDR3 amino acids: CASRIAGSDTQYF. The CDR3 region has the DNA TGTGCCAGCAGGATAGCGGGATCAGATACGCAGTATTTT.

This clonotype was detected a few times. The V and J genes are TRBV29-1 and TRBJ2-7, with 8 bases lining up with TRBD1. The J call may be in error: the DNA end matches TRBJ2-5 better. Germline V gene lookup returns CDR1 SQVTM and CDR2 ANQGSEA. CDR3 length: 14 residues. Written as DNA, the CDR3 is TGCAGCGTTGAGGAGACAGGGGCGGGGGAGACCCAGTACTTC. This gives the protein CSVEETGAGETQYF.

This clonotype has more than one count but fewer than ten. The chain joins TRBV20-1 to TRBJ1-2, with a possible D match to TRBD1 (5 bases). Per germline, CDR1 DFQATT and CDR2 SNEGSKA (reference sequence). V lost 5 bases and J lost 4, with 17 bases in between. This CDR3 has 14 amino acids. CDR3 bases: TGCAGTGCTTCCGGGACTGGGGGGGGCTATGGCTACACCTTC. The encoded protein is CSASGTGGGYGYTF.

The chain is built from TRBV5-1 and TRBJ2-6, with D perhaps TRBD2 (5 bases). The V and J ends lost 5 bases and 3 bases respectively, with 12 bases between them. CDR3 size: 15 residues. Germline V gene sequence: CDR1 SGHRS, CDR2 YFSETQ. Here the CDR3 reads CASRWRYGGANVLTF. CDR3 DNA sequence: TGCGCCAGCAGATGGAGGTACGGTGGGGCCAACGTCCTGACTTTC.

This clonotype was found a few times. The chain links TRBV5-1 to TRBJ2-1; tentative D call: TRBD1 (6 bases). V was trimmed by 2 bases and J by 5 bases, leaving 14 bases between them. The length of the CDR3 is 15 residues. The V gene's germline CDR1 is SGHRS and CDR2 YFSETQ. The CDR3 region is CASSLGQIRNNEQFF. The CDR3 DNA sequence: TGCGCCAGCAGCTTAGGACAGATTCGGAACAATGAGCAGTTCTTC.

This chain links TRBV4-3 with TRBJ1-5, with TRBD1 as a possible D gene (6 bases). This CDR3 contains 18 residues. The V gene lost 0 bases and the J gene lost 0 bases, with 15 bases spanning the gap. CDR1 is LGHNA, CDR2 YSLEER, per germline. The CDR3 spells CASSQDVTGVFSNQPQHF. The CDR3 nucleotides read TGCGCCAGCAGCCAAGACGTGACAGGAGTCTTTAGCAATCAGCCCCAGCATTTT.

The chain combines TRBV20-1 with TRBJ2-5; 8 nucleotides align to TRBD2. The CDR3 has 15 residues. V trimming: 4 bases; J trimming: 1 base; junction bases outside the gene matches: 8. Germline V gene lookup returns CDR1 DFQATT and CDR2 SNEGSKA (reference sequence). The CDR3 DNA follows: TGCAGTGCTATGGACCTAGCGGGCCCCCAAGAGACCCAGTACTTC. Its protein product is CSAMDLAGPQETQYF.

The chain combines TRBV7-3 with TRBJ1-3, with unresolved D. Germline CDR1 SGHTA, CDR2 FQGTGA. This CDR3 comprises 16 residues. V was clipped by 4 bases and J by 0 bases, with 13 bases between them. CDR3 residues: CASSWVTKSSGNTIYF. DNA of the CDR3: TGTGCCAGCAGCTGGGTGACCAAGAGCTCTGGAAACACCATATATTTT. Based on the CDR3 plus reference TRBV7-3 and TRBJ1-3, the full variable domain is GAGVSQTPSNKVTEKGKYVELRCDPISGHTALYWYRQSLGQGPEFLIYFQGTGAADDSGLPNDRFFAVRPEGSVSTLKIQRTERGDSAVYLCASSWVTKSSGNTIYFGEGSWLTVV.

The V call is TRBV20-1, the J call TRBJ2-1; tentative D call: TRBD1 (5 bases). The CDR3 covers 13 residues. V was cut by 3 bases and J by 1 base, with 7 bases left in between. Germline V gives CDR1 DFQATT, CDR2 SNEGSKA (reference sequence). CDR3 nucleotides: TGCAGTGCTAGTGGGGCGTCCTACAATGAGCAGTTCTTC. This sequence encodes CSASGASYNEQFF.

The chain links TRBV4-3 to TRBJ2-1; maybe TRBD2 (6 bases). The germline V and J ends were trimmed by 5 bases and 6 bases, with 17 bases remaining between them. The V gene's germline CDR1 is LGHNA and CDR2 YSLEER. This CDR3 has 15 amino acids. As DNA, the CDR3 is TGCGCCAGCAGCTTGGTCACGGGAGTGGGCAATGAGCAGTTCTTC. It translates to CASSLVTGVGNEQFF.

A few counts support this clonotype. V usage is TRBV24-1 and J usage is TRBJ2-3; the D gene could be TRBD1 or TRBD2 (5 bases each). This CDR3 is 15 amino acids long. Germline V CDR1 and CDR2: KGHDR, SFDVKD. V lost 3 bases to trimming and J lost 2 bases, with 11 bases between them. CDR3 nucleotide sequence: TGTGCCACCAGTGATAGGGACCTCCTCACAGATACGCAGTATTTT. Protein sequence: CATSDRDLLTDTQYF.

This chain links TRBV5-1 with TRBJ2-3; 7 bases are shared with TRBD2. Unmatched junction bases numbered 10, after V lost 5 bases and J lost 4 bases. This CDR3 is built from 15 residues. Germline loops: CDR1 SGHRS, CDR2 YFSETQ. The CDR3 loop reads CASRVTSDYPDTQYF. The CDR3 nucleotides read TGCGCCAGCAGGGTCACTAGCGATTATCCAGATACGCAGTATTTT.

The V gene is TRBV20-1, the J gene TRBJ1-2; D ambiguous. CDR1 and CDR2 from the germline V gene are DFQATT and SNEGSKA (reference sequence). V shed 0 bases and J shed 1 base, with 18 bases lying between them. The CDR3 loop spans 17 amino acids. The CDR3 sequence: CSARDPGLSRFNYGYTF. The CDR3 region has the DNA TGCAGTGCTAGAGATCCCGGCCTTTCCCGATTTAACTATGGCTACACCTTC.

This sequence joins TRBV30 and TRBJ2-3; no definite D call. CDR3 length: 13 residues. Trimming left V 3 bases short and J 1 base short, with 8 bases between. Germline CDR1 and CDR2: GTSNPN and SVGIG (reference sequence). CDR3 in amino acids: CAWRFGRTDTQYF. CDR3 sequence (DNA): TGTGCCTGGAGGTTCGGGCGCACAGATACGCAGTATTTT. Drawing the rest from reference TRBV30 and TRBJ2-3, the complete variable domain is SQTIHQWPATLVQPVGSPLSLECTVEGTSNPNLYWYRQAAGRGLQLLFYSVGIGQISSEVPQNLSASRPQDRQFILSSKKLLLSDSGFYLCAWRFGRTDTQYFGPGTRLTVL.

As DNA, the CDR3 is TGTGCCAGCAGCCAAATGGGGGGACCTCCAGTCCAGTACTTC. It encodes CASSQMGGPPVQYF. This chain connects TRBV3-1 to TRBJ2-5; D perhaps matches TRBD2 (6 bases). The CDR3 length is 14 residues. CDR1 and CDR2 from the germline V gene are LGHDT and YNNKEL (reference sequence). The V end lost 2 bases, the J end lost 10 bases, and 17 bases lay between the germline ends.

The genes are TRBV10-2 and TRBJ2-5; 9 bases line up with TRBD2. The J call is in doubt because the DNA end fits TRBJ2-7 better. This CDR3 contains 16 residues. Germline CDR1 and CDR2: WSHSY and SAAADI. CDR3 sequence reads: CASTAPGAGGTYEQYF. The CDR3 bases are TGCGCCAGCACCGCACCCGGAGCGGGGGGTACCTACGAGCAGTACTTC.

The V and J genes are TRBV28 and TRBJ2-4; D gene uncertain. V was pared by 1 base and J by 1 base, with 8 bases between. The CDR3 is 15 residues long. CDR1 and CDR2 (germline): MDHEN, SYDVKM. The CDR3 DNA is TGTGCCAGCAGTTTATCCGAGCAGGCCAAAAACATTCAGTACTTC. Encoded protein: CASSLSEQAKNIQYF.

This clonotype occurred a few times. This rearrangement joins TRBV6-5 to TRBJ2-1; TRBD2 aligns across 10 bases. The germline gives CDR1 MNHEY, CDR2 SVGAGI. Trimming cost V 6 bases and J 5 bases; bases outside gene matches: 10. CDR3 length: 16 residues. CDR3 in amino acids: CASRSYPGLADNEQFF. The CDR3 nucleotides are TGTGCCAGCAGGTCTTATCCCGGACTAGCGGACAATGAGCAGTTCTTC.

This clonotype was counted between two and nine times. The chain joins TRBV7-8 to TRBJ2-1, with 13 positions matching TRBD2. With V trimmed by 6 bases and J by 12 bases, 14 bases remained unmatched. The CDR3 is made up of 16 amino acids. Germline V lookup: CDR1 SGHVS, CDR2 FQNEAQ. The CDR3 DNA sequence: TGTGCCAGCAGTCTAAGGAGACTAGCGGGGGGTCTATCGCAGTTCTTC. Translation gives CASSLRRLAGGLSQFF. The variable domain in full, with the rest retrieved from reference TRBV7-8 and TRBJ2-1, is GAGVSQSPRYKVAKRGQDVALRCDPISGHVSLFWYQQALGQGPEFLTYFQNEAQLDKSGLPSDRFFAERPEGSVSTLKIQRTQQEDSAVYLCASSLRRLAGGLSQFFGPGTRLTVL.

This clonotype was observed a handful of times. The J gene is TRBJ2-4, the V gene TRBV27; D gene unclear. Trimming shortened V by 7 bases and J by 0 bases, and 4 bases separated the two germline ends. Per the germline V gene, CDR1 is MNHEY and CDR2 is SMNVEV (reference sequence). This CDR3 is 12 amino acids long. The CDR3 spells CASKGAKNIQYF. CDR3 nucleotide sequence: TGTGCCAGCAAGGGAGCCAAAAACATTCAGTACTTC.

This clonotype was observed a few times. V and J are TRBV6-5 and TRBJ1-2; 8 bases map to TRBD1. Germline CDR1 MNHEY, CDR2 SVGAGI. The trim removed 2 bases at V and 8 bases at J, leaving 10 bases unmatched. The CDR3 sequence is 15 residues long. CDR3 DNA: TGTGCCAGCAGTTACATCCAGGGGGCGCGGGTAGGCTACACCTTC. Protein sequence: CASSYIQGARVGYTF.